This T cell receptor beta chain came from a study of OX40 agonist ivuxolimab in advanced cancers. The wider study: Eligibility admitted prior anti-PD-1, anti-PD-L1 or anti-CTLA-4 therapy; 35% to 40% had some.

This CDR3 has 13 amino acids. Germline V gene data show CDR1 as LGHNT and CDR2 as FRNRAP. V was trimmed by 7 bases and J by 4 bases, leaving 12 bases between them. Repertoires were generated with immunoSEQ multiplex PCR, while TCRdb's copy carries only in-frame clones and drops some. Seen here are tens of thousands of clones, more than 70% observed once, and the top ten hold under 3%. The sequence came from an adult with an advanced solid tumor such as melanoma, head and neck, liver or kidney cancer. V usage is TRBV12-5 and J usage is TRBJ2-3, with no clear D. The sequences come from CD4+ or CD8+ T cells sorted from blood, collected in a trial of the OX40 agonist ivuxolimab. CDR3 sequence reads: CASALGLSDTQYF. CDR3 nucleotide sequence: TGTGCTAGTGCCCTCGGGCTGTCAGATACGCAGTATTTT.